Presented here are 29 T cell receptor beta chains from one specimen sequenced in a study of T cell repertoires in cytomegalovirus infection. TCRdb reprocessed the reads with MiXCR, giving one entry per CDR3 protein. The sample includes under 200,000 distinct CDR3 sequences, about a sixth seen only once; the top ten take roughly 20%. Material for sequencing was CD8+ T cells from PBMCs. Receptors originate from a human donor in good health (CMV status not recorded). Some clones in this sample may be carry-over from other donors' samples.

This clonotype was counted only a few times. The V and J genes are TRBV7-2 and TRBJ1-5, with D possibly TRBD1 on 6 matching bases. CDR1 and CDR2 from the germline V gene are SGHTA and FQGNSA. CDR3 length: 15 amino acids. The V gene lost 2 bases and the J gene lost 3 bases, with 11 bases spanning the gap. The CDR3 loop reads CASSLWGADNQPQHF. In DNA, the CDR3 is TGTGCCAGCAGCTTATGGGGGGCCGACAATCAGCCCCAGCATTTT.

This clonotype was found a few times. The CDR3 sequence: CASGEGPLGQGAAEAFF. The CDR3, as DNA: TGTGCTAGTGGTGAAGGGCCCCTCGGACAGGGGGCCGCTGAAGCTTTCTTT. J is TRBJ1-1 and V is TRBV12-5; TRBD1 matches at 11 bases. Germline V CDR1 and CDR2: LGHNT, FRNRAP. The CDR3 loop spans 17 amino acids. Trimming at V came to 5 bases and at J to 6 bases, leaving 14 bases not matched to a gene.

This clonotype was found a few times. The chain has TRBV6-2 or TRBV6-3 and TRBJ2-1; perhaps TRBD2 as D (6 bases). CDR3 length: 16 amino acids. V was pared by 2 bases and J by 3 bases, with 14 bases between. The germline V gene has CDR1 MNHEY and CDR2 SVGEGT. As DNA, the CDR3 is TGTGCCAGCAGTTACGATAGTAGCGGCCACTACAATGAGCAGTTCTTC. As protein: CASSYDSSGHYNEQFF.

This clonotype has only a few counts. V usage is TRBV20-1 and J usage is TRBJ2-1, with D possibly matching TRBD1 (6 bases). Germline V CDR1 and CDR2: DFQATT, SNEGSKA (reference sequence). The CDR3 contains 14 residues. V shed 0 bases and J shed 4 bases, with 10 bases lying between them. CDR3 in amino acids: CSARDPRGYNEQFF. The DNA of the CDR3 is TGCAGTGCTAGAGATCCCAGGGGTTACAATGAGCAGTTCTTC.

The genes are TRBV12-3 or TRBV12-4 and TRBJ1-5; 9 bases are shared with TRBD1. With V trimmed by 5 bases and J by 4 bases, 9 bases remained unmatched. This CDR3 region has 16 residues. As DNA, the CDR3 is TGTGCCAGCAGTGAGCCGGGACAGGGACTTAATCAGCCCCAGCATTTT. Amino acids: CASSEPGQGLNQPQHF.

The J gene is TRBJ2-1, the V gene TRBV7-6; D may match TRBD1 or TRBD2 (5 bases each). The CDR3 covers 14 residues. Trimming shortened V by 5 bases and J by 6 bases, and 14 bases separated the two germline ends. The germline CDR1 and CDR2 sequences are SGHVS and FNYEAQ. CDR3 region: CASSRRDRANEQFF. Written as DNA, the CDR3 is TGTGCCAGCAGCCGCCGGGACCGTGCCAATGAGCAGTTCTTC.

This clonotype occurred a few times. V usage is TRBV6-5 and J usage is TRBJ2-1; D gene ambiguous. V shed 0 bases and J shed 12 bases, with 12 bases lying between them. This CDR3 is built from 13 residues. CDR1 and CDR2 from the germline V gene are MNHEY and SVGAGI. The CDR3 DNA is TGTGCCAGCAGTTACTCGGGTCCTTTAGGGCAGTTCTTC. The encoded protein is CASSYSGPLGQFF.

V gene TRBV25-1 combines with J gene TRBJ2-7; D not resolved. Trimming cost V 2 bases and J 3 bases, with 5 bases left between them. The CDR3 has 12 residues. Germline-derived CDR1 and CDR2 are MGHDK and SYGVNS. The CDR3 DNA is TGTGCCAGCAGTGAAGCGCTCTACGAGCAGTACTTC. Residues: CASSEALYEQYF.

V is TRBV7-9 and J is TRBJ1-1; D possibly corresponds to TRBD1 (6 bases). Between the trimmed V and J ends, which lost 7 bases and 0 bases, there was a span of 12 bases. The CDR3 consists of 14 residues. The germline gives CDR1 SEHNR, CDR2 FQNEAQ (reference sequence). In DNA, the CDR3 is TGTGCCAGCACTCCGGAGGGGGTGAACACTGAAGCTTTCTTT. Its protein is CASTPEGVNTEAFF.

This clonotype was counted a few times. The gene calls are TRBV7-9 and TRBJ2-1, with D hard to call. Looked up from germline, CDR1 is SEHNR and CDR2 is FQNEAQ (reference sequence). The V end lost 5 bases, the J end lost 1 base, and 9 bases lay between the germline ends. This CDR3 spans 14 amino acids. This CDR3 is CASSARKSYNEQFF. CDR3 nucleotide sequence: TGTGCCAGCAGCGCCCGGAAGTCCTACAATGAGCAGTTCTTC.

The chain uses TRBV11-3 and TRBJ2-5; tentative D call: TRBD1 (6 bases). CDR1 is SGHNT and CDR2 is YENEEA in the germline V gene. V was trimmed by 5 bases and J by 4 bases, leaving 8 bases between them. CDR3 length equals 12 residues. CDR3 DNA sequence: TGTGCCAGCAGCCGGACAGCAGAGACCCAGTACTTC. This gives the protein CASSRTAETQYF.

The chain links TRBV7-8 to TRBJ2-5; 11 nucleotides agree with TRBD2. V dropped 5 bases and J dropped 10; count of bases not matched to a gene: 9. The CDR3 length is 14 residues. Germline V gene lookup returns CDR1 SGHVS and CDR2 FQNEAQ. Written as DNA, the CDR3 is TGTGCCAGCAGCGCCGGACTAGCGGGCCCCTTCCAGTACTTC. Protein: CASSAGLAGPFQYF.

In the case of this clonotype: A junction boundary mismatches the germline segment, possibly from a read error. This chain uses TRBV6-2 or TRBV6-3 with TRBJ1-1; tentative D call: TRBD1 (5 bases). There are 15 residues in the CDR3. The germline V gene encodes CDR1 MNHEY and CDR2 SVGEGT. In DNA, the CDR3 is TGTGACAGCAATCCCCCGGGGCAGAAGAACACTGAAGCTTTCTTT. It is translated as CDSNPPGQKNTEAFF.

This clonotype was found a few times. The J gene is TRBJ2-1, the V gene TRBV19, with D possibly being TRBD2 (6 bases). The V end lost 2 bases, the J end lost 6 bases, and 11 bases lay between the germline ends. This CDR3 region has 14 residues. Looked up from germline, CDR1 is LNHDA and CDR2 is SQIVND (reference sequence). The CDR3 region has the DNA TGTGCCAGTAGTATAACCTGGGGAGGCAATGAGCAGTTCTTC. Protein product: CASSITWGGNEQFF.

This clonotype has a count of ten or more. The V call is TRBV12-3 or TRBV12-4, the J call TRBJ2-1; D is perhaps TRBD1 (7 bases). This CDR3 is built from 12 residues. V lost 4 bases and J lost 7, with 8 bases in between. CDR3 region: CASSSGGNEQFF. The DNA of the CDR3 is TGTGCCAGCAGTTCAGGGGGGAATGAGCAGTTCTTC.

This clonotype came up a few times. The rearrangement uses TRBV15 and TRBJ2-7; D unclear. In germline, CDR1 is LNHNV, CDR2 YYDKDF (reference sequence). This CDR3 contains 12 residues. The V end was cut by 0 bases, the J end by 3 bases, with 3 bases between. CDR3 protein: CATSRDFYEQYF. The CDR3 DNA reads as TGTGCCACCAGCAGAGACTTCTACGAGCAGTACTTC.

This clonotype was seen more than once but under ten times. This rearrangement joins TRBV12-3 or TRBV12-4 to TRBJ1-5, with 10 bases matching TRBD1. The trim removed 8 bases at V and 1 base at J, leaving 2 bases unmatched. The CDR3 extends over 14 amino acids. The CDR3: CASRQGASNQPQHF. Written as DNA, the CDR3 is TGTGCCAGCCGACAGGGGGCAAGCAATCAGCCCCAGCATTTT.

The V call is TRBV28, the J call TRBJ1-3; no reliable D call. The CDR3 loop spans 14 amino acids. Germline CDR1 MDHEN, CDR2 SYDVKM. V gave up 4 bases and J gave up 0 bases, with 7 bases separating them. CDR3 loop: CASSSIGSGNTIYF. The CDR3 region has the DNA TGTGCCAGCAGTTCAATAGGCTCTGGAAACACCATATATTTT.

The chain links TRBV29-1 to TRBJ2-7; 13 bases fit TRBD2. Germline loops: CDR1 SQVTM, CDR2 ANQGSEA. CDR3 size: 15 residues. The V and J ends lost 1 base and 5 bases, in that order; junction bases with no gene match: 5. The CDR3 region has the DNA TGCAGCGTTGAAGGGACTAGCGGGAGCACCAACGAGCAGTACTTC. It translates to CSVEGTSGSTNEQYF.

This clonotype was seen only a few times. J is TRBJ2-7 and V is TRBV6-1; tentatively, D is TRBD1 (6 bases). This CDR3 has 15 residues. V was shortened by 4 bases and J by 2 bases, with 15 bases between the two germline ends. The germline V gene encodes CDR1 MNHNS and CDR2 SASEGT. The CDR3 is CASSAHPGHTYEQYF. CDR3 nucleotide sequence: TGTGCCAGCAGTGCTCACCCGGGACATACCTACGAGCAGTACTTC.

The chain carries TRBV7-9 and TRBJ2-1; 8 bases map to TRBD2. The CDR3 is 19 amino acids. Germline CDR1 is SEHNR and CDR2 is FQNEAQ (reference sequence). With 4 bases clipped from V and 0 bases from J, the junction kept 14 bases outside the gene matches. The CDR3 loop is CASSSPTRGTSYSYNEQFF. The CDR3 DNA sequence: TGTGCCAGCAGCTCACCAACTAGGGGGACTAGTTACTCCTACAATGAGCAGTTCTTC.

This clonotype occurred many times. The CDR3, as DNA: TGTGCCAGCAGCTTGCAGGGGGCCTACGAGCAGTACTTC. This sequence encodes CASSLQGAYEQYF. V gene TRBV7-6 combines with J gene TRBJ2-7, with 7 bases aligning to TRBD1. The J segment lost 2 bases and the V segment lost 3 bases, leaving 1 base of the junction unmatched. Germline-derived CDR1 and CDR2 are SGHVS and FNYEAQ. CDR3 length: 13 residues.

The CDR3 DNA follows: TGTGCCAGCAGCTTTGGGGCAGGCTACACCTTC. It is translated as CASSFGAGYTF. V gene TRBV7-2 combines with J gene TRBJ1-2; possibly TRBD1 for D (5 bases). The CDR3 length is 11 residues. Trimming removed 3 bases at V and 8 bases at J, with 7 bases between. Germline assignment: CDR1 SGHTA and CDR2 FQGNSA.

The chain links TRBV7-9 to TRBJ1-1; no clear D. This CDR3 is 14 amino acids long. V was trimmed by 1 base and J by 5 bases, leaving 11 bases between them. Germline V gene lookup returns CDR1 SEHNR and CDR2 FQNEAQ (reference sequence). The CDR3: CASSLEFWATEAFF. CDR3 bases: TGTGCCAGCAGCTTAGAATTCTGGGCGACTGAAGCTTTCTTT.

The chain couples TRBV11-2 to TRBJ2-7; D is perhaps TRBD1 (5 bases). The CDR3 runs 15 residues. Germline values: CDR1 SGHAT, CDR2 FQNNGV. The ends were cut back, 4 bases at V and 2 bases at J, with 15 bases in the middle. The CDR3 region is CASSWVGAPTYEQYF. The CDR3 bases are TGTGCCAGCAGCTGGGTTGGGGCACCAACCTACGAGCAGTACTTC.

This chain joins TRBV6-2 or TRBV6-3 and TRBJ2-7; TRBD1 matches 9 bases. The germline gives CDR1 MNHEY, CDR2 SVGEGT. The CDR3 runs to 16 residues. Trimming cost V 0 bases and J 2 bases; bases outside gene matches: 5. The chain's CDR3 is CASSYSTDRGPYEQYF. CDR3 coding DNA: TGTGCCAGCAGTTACTCGACGGACAGGGGCCCCTACGAGCAGTACTTC.

This clonotype has just a few counts. The chain couples TRBV20-1 to TRBJ1-2, with no clear D. This CDR3 has 13 amino acids. V shed 7 bases and J shed 0 bases, with 12 bases lying between them. CDR1 and CDR2 (germline): DFQATT, SNEGSKA (reference sequence). CDR3 sequence: CSVIPRANYGYTF. CDR3 nucleotide sequence: TGCAGTGTCATTCCTAGAGCTAACTATGGCTACACCTTC.

This chain uses TRBV7-8 with TRBJ1-2; no clear D. Trimming shortened V by 3 bases and J by 5 bases, and 13 bases separated the two germline ends. The germline V gene encodes CDR1 SGHVS and CDR2 FQNEAQ. The CDR3 totals 14 residues. Here the CDR3 DNA reads TGTGCCAGCAGCTTTGGGGTTTCTATATATGGCTACACCTTC. Translated: CASSFGVSIYGYTF.

This clonotype was seen a few times. This chain joins TRBV7-9 and TRBJ2-5; D is possibly TRBD1 (5 bases). The CDR3 has 15 amino acids. V gave up 2 bases and J gave up 5 bases, with 15 bases separating them. Germline V CDR1 and CDR2: SEHNR, FQNEAQ (reference sequence). The CDR3 nucleotides are TGTGCCAGCAGCTTACCCTGGGGCCCCGCGGAGACCCAGTACTTC. Residues: CASSLPWGPAETQYF. The full variable domain, its missing parts supplied by reference TRBV7-9 and TRBJ2-5, is DTGVSQNPRHKITKRGQNVTFRCDPISEHNRLYWYRQTLGQGPEFLTYFQNEAQLEKSRLLSDRFSAERPKGSFSTLEIQRTEQGDSAMYLCASSLPWGPAETQYFGPGTRLLVL.